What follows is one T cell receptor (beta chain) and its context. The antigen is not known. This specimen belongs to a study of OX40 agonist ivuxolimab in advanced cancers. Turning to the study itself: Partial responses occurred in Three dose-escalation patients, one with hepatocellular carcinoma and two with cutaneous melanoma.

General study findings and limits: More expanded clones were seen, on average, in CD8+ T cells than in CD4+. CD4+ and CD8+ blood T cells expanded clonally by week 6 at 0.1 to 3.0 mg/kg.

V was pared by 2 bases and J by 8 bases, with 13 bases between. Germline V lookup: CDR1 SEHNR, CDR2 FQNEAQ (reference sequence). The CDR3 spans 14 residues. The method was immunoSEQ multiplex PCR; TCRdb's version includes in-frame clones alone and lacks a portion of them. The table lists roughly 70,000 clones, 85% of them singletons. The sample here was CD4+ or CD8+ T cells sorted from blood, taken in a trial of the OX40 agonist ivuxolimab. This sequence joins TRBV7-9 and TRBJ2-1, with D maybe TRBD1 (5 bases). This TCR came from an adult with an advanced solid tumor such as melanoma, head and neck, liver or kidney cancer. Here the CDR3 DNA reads TGTGCCAGCAGCTTAAGGACATCTGACCATGAGCAGTTCTTC. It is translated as CASSLRTSDHEQFF.